The sequence of this T cell receptor (beta chain) was determined in a study of T cell responses to AZD1222 COVID-19 vaccine. The CDR3 runs to 16 residues. Germline V CDR1 and CDR2: MNHEY, SVGEGT. After removal of 5 bases from V and 5 bases from J, the junction contained 11 bases not matched to a gene. The study's findings and limits: Spike regions recognized by vaccine-associated CD4 TCRs spanned the protein, led by 160-218 and 743-854. Clonal diversity was possibly underestimated, and the donors were mostly white British, with more females. Baseline serostatus was positive in only a handful of AZD1222 recipients.

About this clone itself: What it recognizes is unknown.

Sequencing was performed with immunoSEQ multiplex PCR; in TCRdb, only in-frame clones are kept and a portion is missing. This repertoire shows about 270,000 clones, about 94% found once; its top ten account for 0.55%. J is TRBJ1-5 and V is TRBV6-2 or TRBV6-3; 8 nucleotides agree with TRBD1. Here the sequenced sample was peripheral blood, taken 28 days after the second AZD1222 dose. The sequence derives from an adult who received the AZD1222 COVID-19 vaccine. CDR3 amino acids: CASSASGTGGYQPQHF. The CDR3, as DNA: TGTGCCAGCAGTGCCTCCGGGACAGGTGGATATCAGCCCCAGCATTTT.